This section outlines one T cell receptor (beta chain) sequence together with its context. Its antigen is undetermined. This specimen belongs to a study of cytomegalovirus exposure and HLA in healthy donors. Study-level points and caveats: Sequencing likely produced, as an artifact, a cluster of highly shared sequence variants.

The PCR was carried out with 60 Vbeta primers and 13 Jbeta primers. The table came from immunoSEQ multiplex PCR; TCRdb's copy has only in-frame clones and leaves some out. Of about 110,000 clones detected, around 60% appear once; the ten largest clones hold approximately 3.9%. V was clipped by 5 bases and J by 4 bases, with 16 bases between them. Germline V gene lookup returns CDR1 SGHRS and CDR2 YFSETQ. The CDR3 is 15 amino acids. Sequenced: PBMCs. The receptor's source is a man younger than 40 in good health and CMV-seropositive. V usage is TRBV5-1 and J usage is TRBJ2-1; D is possibly TRBD1 (5 bases). The CDR3 is CASRPQGATYNEQFF. The CDR3 DNA follows: TGCGCCAGCAGGCCCCAGGGCGCTACGTACAATGAGCAGTTCTTC.